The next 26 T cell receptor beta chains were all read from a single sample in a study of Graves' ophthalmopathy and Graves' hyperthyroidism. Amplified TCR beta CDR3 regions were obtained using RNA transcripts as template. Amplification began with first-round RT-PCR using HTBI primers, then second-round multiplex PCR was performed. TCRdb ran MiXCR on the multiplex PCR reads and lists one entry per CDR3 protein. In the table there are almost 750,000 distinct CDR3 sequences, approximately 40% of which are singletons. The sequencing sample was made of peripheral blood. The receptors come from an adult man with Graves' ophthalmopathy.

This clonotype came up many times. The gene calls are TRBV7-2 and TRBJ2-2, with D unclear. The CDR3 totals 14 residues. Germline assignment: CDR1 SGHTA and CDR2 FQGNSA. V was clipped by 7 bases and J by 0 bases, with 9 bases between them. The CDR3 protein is CASTARTNTGELFF. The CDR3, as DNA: TGTGCCAGCACGGCGCGGACGAACACCGGGGAGCTGTTTTTT.

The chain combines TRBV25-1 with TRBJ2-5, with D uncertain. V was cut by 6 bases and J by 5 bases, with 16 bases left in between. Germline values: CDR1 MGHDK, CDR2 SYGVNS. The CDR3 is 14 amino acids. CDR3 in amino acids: CASSPTGKGETQYF. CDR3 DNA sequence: TGTGCCAGCAGCCCAACTGGGAAAGGGGAGACCCAGTACTTC. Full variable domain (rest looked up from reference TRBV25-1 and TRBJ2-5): EADIYQTPRYLVIGTGKKITLECSQTMGHDKMYWYQQDPGMELHLIHYSYGVNSTEKGDLSSESTVSRIRTEHFPLTLESARPSHTSQYLCASSPTGKGETQYFGPGTRLLVL.

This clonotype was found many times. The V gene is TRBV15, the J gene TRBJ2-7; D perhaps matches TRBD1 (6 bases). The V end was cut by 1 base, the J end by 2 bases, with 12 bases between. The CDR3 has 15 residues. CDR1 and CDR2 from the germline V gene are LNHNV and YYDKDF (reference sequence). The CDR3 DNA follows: TGTGCCACCAGCAGAGGGGACACGTACCCCTACGAGCAGTACTTC. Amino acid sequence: CATSRGDTYPYEQYF.

Here the CDR3 DNA reads TGTGCCAGCGGCTTAGAGTCCAGGAATTCACCCCTCCACTTT. The encoded protein is CASGLESRNSPLHF. This chain links TRBV25-1 with TRBJ1-6; no clear D. Deletions cut 8 bases from V and 7 bases from J, with 15 bases between. The CDR3 is 14 amino acids. Germline CDR1 reads MGHDK; CDR2 reads SYGVNS.

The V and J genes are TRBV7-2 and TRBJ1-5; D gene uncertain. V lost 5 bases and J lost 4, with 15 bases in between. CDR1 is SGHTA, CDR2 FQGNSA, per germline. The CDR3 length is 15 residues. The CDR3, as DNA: TGTGCCAGCAGCCTTATGGACCGCAAAAATCAGCCCCAGCATTTT. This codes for CASSLMDRKNQPQHF.

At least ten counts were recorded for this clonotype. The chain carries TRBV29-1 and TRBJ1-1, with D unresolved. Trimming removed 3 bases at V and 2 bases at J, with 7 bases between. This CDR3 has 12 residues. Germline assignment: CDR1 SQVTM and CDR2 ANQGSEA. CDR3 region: CSVEDVNTEAFF. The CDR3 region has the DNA TGCAGCGTTGAGGACGTTAACACTGAAGCTTTCTTT.

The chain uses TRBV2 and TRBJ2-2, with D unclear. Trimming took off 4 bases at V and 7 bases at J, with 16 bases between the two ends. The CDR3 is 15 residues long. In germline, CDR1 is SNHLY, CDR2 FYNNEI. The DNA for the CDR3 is TGTGCCAGCAGTGTAACGGATAACCCCCACGGGGAGCTGTTTTTT. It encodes CASSVTDNPHGELFF.

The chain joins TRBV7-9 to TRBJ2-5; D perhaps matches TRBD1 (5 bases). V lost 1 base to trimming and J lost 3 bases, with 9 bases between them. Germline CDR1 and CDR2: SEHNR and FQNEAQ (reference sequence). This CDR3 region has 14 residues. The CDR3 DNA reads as TGTGCCAGCAGCTTAGGCTCAGGGAAAGAGACCCAGTACTTC. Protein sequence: CASSLGSGKETQYF.

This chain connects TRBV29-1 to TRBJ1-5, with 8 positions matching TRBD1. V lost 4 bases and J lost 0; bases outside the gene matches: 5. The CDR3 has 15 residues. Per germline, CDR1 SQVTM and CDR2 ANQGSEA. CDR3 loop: CSVGDRGYSNQPQHF. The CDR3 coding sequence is TGCAGCGTTGGCGACAGGGGCTATAGCAATCAGCCCCAGCATTTT.

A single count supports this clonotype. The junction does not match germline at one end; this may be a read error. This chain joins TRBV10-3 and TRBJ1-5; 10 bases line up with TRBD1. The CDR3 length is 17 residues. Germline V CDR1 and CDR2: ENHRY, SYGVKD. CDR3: CASSEGEMTGGRQPQHF. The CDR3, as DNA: TGTGCCAGCAGTGAAGGAGAGATGACAGGGGGCAGACAGCCCCAGCATTTT.

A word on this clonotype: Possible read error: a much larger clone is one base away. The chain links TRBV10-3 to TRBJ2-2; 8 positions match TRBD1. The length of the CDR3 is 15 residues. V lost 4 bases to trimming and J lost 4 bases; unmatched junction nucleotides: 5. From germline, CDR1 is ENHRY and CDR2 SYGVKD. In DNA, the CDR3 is TGTGCCATCAGTGGACAGGGGACAGGCACCGGGGAGCTGTTTTTT. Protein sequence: CAISGQGTGTGELFF.

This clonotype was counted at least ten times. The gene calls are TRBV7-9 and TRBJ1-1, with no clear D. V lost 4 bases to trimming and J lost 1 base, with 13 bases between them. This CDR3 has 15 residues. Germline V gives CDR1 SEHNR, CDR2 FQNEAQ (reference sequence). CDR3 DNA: TGTGCCAGCAGCTCCCATAGGTCCGGGAACACTGAAGCTTTCTTT. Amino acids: CASSSHRSGNTEAFF.

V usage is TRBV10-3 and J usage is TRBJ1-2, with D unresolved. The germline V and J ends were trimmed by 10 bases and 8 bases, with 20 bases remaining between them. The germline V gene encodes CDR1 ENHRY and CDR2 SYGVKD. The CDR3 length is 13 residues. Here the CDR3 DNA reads TGTGCCAGCAGCGGACCGGGGTTTCGCGGCTACACCTTC. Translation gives CASSGPGFRGYTF.

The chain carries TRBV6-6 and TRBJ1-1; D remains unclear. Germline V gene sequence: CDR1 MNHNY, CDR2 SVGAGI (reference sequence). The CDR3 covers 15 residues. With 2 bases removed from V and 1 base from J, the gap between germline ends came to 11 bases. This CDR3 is CASSYPTAGNTEAFF. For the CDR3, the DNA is TGTGCCAGCAGTTACCCCACTGCAGGGAACACTGAAGCTTTCTTT.

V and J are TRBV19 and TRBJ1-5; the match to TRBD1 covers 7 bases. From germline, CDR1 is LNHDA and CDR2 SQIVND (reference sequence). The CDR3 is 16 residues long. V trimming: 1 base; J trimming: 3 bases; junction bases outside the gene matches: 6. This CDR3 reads CASSIGGGGLNQPQHF. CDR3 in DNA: TGTGCCAGTAGTATAGGCGGAGGGGGCCTCAATCAGCCCCAGCATTTT.

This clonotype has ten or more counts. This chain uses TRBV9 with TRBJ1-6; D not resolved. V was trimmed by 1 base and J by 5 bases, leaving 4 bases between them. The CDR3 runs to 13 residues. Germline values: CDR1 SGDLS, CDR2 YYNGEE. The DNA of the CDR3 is TGTGCCAGCAGCGTAAATGATAATTCACCCCTCCACTTT. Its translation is CASSVNDNSPLHF.

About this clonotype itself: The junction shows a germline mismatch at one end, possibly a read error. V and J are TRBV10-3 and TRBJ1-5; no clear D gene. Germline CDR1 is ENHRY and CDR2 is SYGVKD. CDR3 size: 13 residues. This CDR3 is CASSYLIDQPQHF. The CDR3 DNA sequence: TGTGCCAGCAGTTACCTGATCGATCAGCCCCAGCATTTT.

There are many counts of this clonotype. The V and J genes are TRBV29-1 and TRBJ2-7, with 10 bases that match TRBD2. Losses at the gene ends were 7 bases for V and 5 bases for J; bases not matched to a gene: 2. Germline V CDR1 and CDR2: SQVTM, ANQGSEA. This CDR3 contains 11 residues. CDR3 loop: CSAGLADEQYF. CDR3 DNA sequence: TGCAGCGCCGGACTAGCGGACGAGCAGTACTTC.

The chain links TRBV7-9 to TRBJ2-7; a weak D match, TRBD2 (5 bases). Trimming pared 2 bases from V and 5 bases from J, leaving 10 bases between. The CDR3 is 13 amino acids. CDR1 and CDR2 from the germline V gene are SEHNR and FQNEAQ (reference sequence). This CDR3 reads CASSLPRGHEQYF. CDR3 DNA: TGTGCCAGCAGCTTACCCCGGGGTCACGAGCAGTACTTC. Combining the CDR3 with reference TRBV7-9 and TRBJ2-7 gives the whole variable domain DTGVSQNPRHKITKRGQNVTFRCDPISEHNRLYWYRQTLGQGPEFLTYFQNEAQLEKSRLLSDRFSAERPKGSFSTLEIQRTEQGDSAMYLCASSLPRGHEQYFGPGTRLTVT.

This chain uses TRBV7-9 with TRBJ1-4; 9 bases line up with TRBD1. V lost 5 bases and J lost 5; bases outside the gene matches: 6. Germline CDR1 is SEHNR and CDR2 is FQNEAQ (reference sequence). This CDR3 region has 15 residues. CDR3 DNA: TGTGCCAGCAGCCAAGCCGGGACAGGGAATGAAAAACTGTTTTTT. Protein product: CASSQAGTGNEKLFF.

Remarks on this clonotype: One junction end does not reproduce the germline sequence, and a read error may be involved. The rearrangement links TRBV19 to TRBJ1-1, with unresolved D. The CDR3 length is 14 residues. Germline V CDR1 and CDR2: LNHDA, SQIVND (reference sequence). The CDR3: CASSIGPANTEASF. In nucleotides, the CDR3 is TGTGCCAGTAGTATAGGACCTGCGAACACTGAAGCTTCCTTT.

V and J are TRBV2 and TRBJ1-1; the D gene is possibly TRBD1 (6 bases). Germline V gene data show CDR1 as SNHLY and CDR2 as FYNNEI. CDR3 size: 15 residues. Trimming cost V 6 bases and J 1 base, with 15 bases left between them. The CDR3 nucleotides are TGTGCCAGCAGATTCCCGGGGGGCCAGAACACTGAAGCTTTCTTT. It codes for CASRFPGGQNTEAFF.

CDR3 DNA: TGTGCCAGCAGCTTGGACCGGGGCTCCGGCTACGAGCAGTACTTC. Translation gives CASSLDRGSGYEQYF. The genes are TRBV7-2 and TRBJ2-7; either TRBD1 or TRBD2 may fit D (5 bases each). The V and J ends lost 3 bases and 3 bases respectively, with 15 bases between them. The CDR3 spans 15 residues. Germline V gives CDR1 SGHTA, CDR2 FQGNSA.

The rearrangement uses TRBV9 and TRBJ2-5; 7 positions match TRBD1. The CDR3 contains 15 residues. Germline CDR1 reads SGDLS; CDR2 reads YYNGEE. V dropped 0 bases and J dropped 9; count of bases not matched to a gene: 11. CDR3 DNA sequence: TGTGCCAGCAGCGTAGGAGGGGACAGTGCTCAGCCCCAGTACTTC. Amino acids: CASSVGGDSAQPQYF.

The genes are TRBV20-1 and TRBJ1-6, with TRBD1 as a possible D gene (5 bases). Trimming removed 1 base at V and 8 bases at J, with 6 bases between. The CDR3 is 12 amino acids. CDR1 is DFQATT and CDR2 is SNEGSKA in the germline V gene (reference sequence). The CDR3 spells CSARGGYSPLHF. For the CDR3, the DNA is TGCAGTGCTAGAGGGGGCTATTCACCCCTCCACTTT.

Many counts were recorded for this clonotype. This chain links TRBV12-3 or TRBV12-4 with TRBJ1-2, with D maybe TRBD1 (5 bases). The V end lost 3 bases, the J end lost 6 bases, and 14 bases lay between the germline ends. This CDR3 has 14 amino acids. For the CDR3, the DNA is TGTGCCAGCAGTTTCACGGGGCTTAGGGATGGCTACACCTTC. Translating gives CASSFTGLRDGYTF.